These 29 T cell receptor beta chains were all obtained from the same sample, sequenced in a study of blood T cell repertoires in COVID-19. Assay: immunoSEQ multiplex PCR; the TCRdb copy retains only in-frame clones and omits some. Of about 200,000 clones listed, roughly 88% are singletons. Material for sequencing was peripheral blood. These receptors originate from a woman aged 35 to 49 who had recovered from COVID-19.

Turning to this clone: No DNA is shown, since the ends of the CDR3 on it are uncertain; the CDR3 is the one TCRdb lists. The gene calls are TRBV10-3 and TRBJ2-7; the table assigns TRBD2, which was not confirmed against the DNA. CDR1 is ENHRY and CDR2 is SYGVKD in the germline V gene. The CDR3 is 14 residues long, ends included. This chain's CDR3 is CAIMATVGVPVQYF.

The CDR3 sequence: CANTYDSATNEKLFF. CDR3 DNA sequence: TGTGCCAACACATACGACAGTGCAACTAATGAAAAACTGTTTTTT. The chain joins TRBV27 to TRBJ1-4; tentative D call: TRBD1 (5 bases). The CDR3 is made up of 15 amino acids. CDR1 and CDR2 from the germline V gene are MNHEY and SMNVEV (reference sequence). The ends were cut back, 10 bases at V and 0 bases at J, with 15 bases in the middle.

The chain uses TRBV4-3 and TRBJ1-6; a weak D match, TRBD1 (5 bases). CDR1 LGHNA and CDR2 YSLEER come from the germline V gene. The V end was cut by 0 bases, the J end by 7 bases, with 10 bases between. The CDR3 covers 15 residues. The CDR3 is CASSQDGGGNSPLHF. CDR3 bases: TGCGCCAGCAGCCAAGATGGGGGAGGAAATTCACCCCTCCACTTT.

V usage is TRBV25-1 and J usage is TRBJ2-2; 7 nucleotides align to TRBD1. This CDR3 has 16 amino acids. The J segment lost 0 bases and the V segment lost 3 bases, leaving 4 bases of the junction unmatched. Per the germline V gene, CDR1 is MGHDK and CDR2 is SYGVNS. The CDR3: CASSDAGTANTGELFF. In DNA form, the CDR3 reads TGTGCCAGCAGTGACGCCGGGACAGCGAACACCGGGGAGCTGTTTTTT.

The chain has TRBV12-3 or TRBV12-4 and TRBJ1-5, with D maybe TRBD1 (5 bases). V was pared by 6 bases and J by 6 bases, with 12 bases between. This CDR3 has 13 residues. The DNA of the CDR3 is TGTGCCAGCAGACAGGACAAACCTCAGCCCCAGCATTTT. Translating gives CASRQDKPQPQHF.

This clone has only one observation. V is TRBV7-3 and J is TRBJ1-2; 9 bases are a match to TRBD1. The CDR3 runs 14 residues. Germline V gene sequence: CDR1 SGHTA, CDR2 FQGTGA. V lost 4 bases to trimming and J lost 7 bases; unmatched junction nucleotides: 7. CDR3 loop: CASSSTGGVAGYTF. CDR3 in DNA: TGTGCCAGCAGCTCGACAGGGGGAGTTGCTGGCTACACCTTC.

The chain joins TRBV7-8 to TRBJ2-1, with D possibly being TRBD2 (5 bases). V lost 3 bases and J lost 8, with 20 bases in between. Germline lookup yields CDR1 SGHVS and CDR2 FQNEAQ. The CDR3 covers 16 residues. DNA of the CDR3: TGTGCCAGCAGCTTTCGTGAGTGGCGGGTTGAAGATGAGCAGTTCTTC. It specifies CASSFREWRVEDEQFF.

The V call is TRBV6-5, the J call TRBJ1-1; D uncertain. CDR1 and CDR2 (germline): MNHEY, SVGAGI. Trimming removed 5 bases from V and 8 bases from J, with 21 bases in between. The CDR3 contains 15 residues. The CDR3 region has the DNA TGTGCCAGCAGTAGCCCTTCCGTACTTAGTTCGGAAGCTTTCTTT. Encoded protein: CASSSPSVLSSEAFF.

The CDR3 nucleotides are TGTGCCAGCAGAGCATACCGGGACAGATTCTATGGCTACACCTTC. It specifies CASRAYRDRFYGYTF. The rearrangement uses TRBV11-3 and TRBJ1-2; 7 bases fit TRBD1. The V gene's germline CDR1 is SGHNT and CDR2 YENEEA. The CDR3 contains 15 residues. The V segment lost 6 bases and the J segment 4 bases; nucleotides outside the gene matches: 11.

The CDR3 spells CASSERLAGPTGELFF. CDR3 in DNA: TGTGCCAGCAGTGAACGGTTAGCGGGACCCACCGGGGAGCTGTTTTTT. This chain joins TRBV6-1 and TRBJ2-2; 8 bases map to TRBD2. Germline trimming cut 2 bases from V and 4 bases from J; bases unmatched to any gene: 6. The germline CDR1 and CDR2 sequences are MNHNS and SASEGT. This CDR3 comprises 16 residues.

This chain links TRBV4-2 with TRBJ2-3; 7 bases fit TRBD2. Germline CDR1 reads LGHNA; CDR2 reads YNFKEQ. Trimming took 4 bases from V and 2 from J; bases not matched to a gene: 6. The CDR3 consists of 15 residues. The CDR3 loop is CASSLGLEDTDTQYF. In DNA, the CDR3 is TGTGCCAGCAGCCTTGGACTAGAAGACACAGATACGCAGTATTTT.

The count of this clone is one. This chain links TRBV28 with TRBJ2-5; a possible D gene is TRBD2 (6 bases). This CDR3 is 15 amino acids long. Germline assignment: CDR1 MDHEN and CDR2 SYDVKM. The V end was cut by 3 bases, the J end by 7 bases, with 18 bases between. Written as DNA, the CDR3 is TGTGCCAGCAGTTTTGTCTCAGGCGGGGTGGGGACCCAGTACTTC. Translation: CASSFVSGGVGTQYF.

A single count supports this clone. The chain has TRBV7-9 and TRBJ2-1, with 8 positions matching TRBD1. Trimming at V came to 3 bases and at J to 4 bases, leaving 8 bases not matched to a gene. Per germline, CDR1 SEHNR and CDR2 FQNEAQ (reference sequence). This CDR3 has 16 residues. CDR3 in amino acids: CASSFTRTGQYNEQFF. Here the CDR3 DNA reads TGTGCCAGCAGCTTTACCCGGACAGGGCAATACAATGAGCAGTTCTTC. The full variable domain, in which reference TRBV7-9 and TRBJ2-1 provide the parts outside the CDR3, is DTGVSQNPRHKITKRGQNVTFRCDPISEHNRLYWYRQTLGQGPEFLTYFQNEAQLEKSRLLSDRFSAERPKGSFSTLEIQRTEQGDSAMYLCASSFTRTGQYNEQFFGPGTRLTVL.

The chain has TRBV28 and TRBJ1-2, with D possibly being TRBD1 (6 bases). Germline V CDR1 and CDR2: MDHEN, SYDVKM. V lost 4 bases, J lost 2 bases, and 14 bases lay in between. The CDR3 is 15 residues long. CDR3 coding DNA: TGTGCCAGCAGTTCGGGGGGGGGCCGAAACTATGGCTACACCTTC. Residues: CASSSGGGRNYGYTF.

The chain carries TRBV9 and TRBJ2-1; weak D call: TRBD1 (5 bases). V was clipped by 0 bases and J by 0 bases, with 10 bases between them. This CDR3 has 16 amino acids. Germline V gene sequence: CDR1 SGDLS, CDR2 YYNGEE. The CDR3: CASSVGRGASYNEQFF. The CDR3 DNA follows: TGTGCCAGCAGCGTAGGAAGGGGCGCCTCCTACAATGAGCAGTTCTTC.

This rearrangement joins TRBV27 to TRBJ1-5; D is unresolved. The germline CDR1 and CDR2 sequences are MNHEY and SMNVEV (reference sequence). CDR3 length equals 16 residues. Trimming left V 8 bases short and J 0 bases short, with 17 bases between. The CDR3 DNA reads as TGTGCCAGCGCCCCTGGGCAGACGATTAGCAATCAGCCCCAGCATTTT. Translation: CASAPGQTISNQPQHF.

The genes are TRBV11-3 and TRBJ1-1; no clear D gene. With 1 base removed from V and 11 bases from J, the gap between germline ends came to 11 bases. Germline lookup yields CDR1 SGHNT and CDR2 YENEEA. There are 12 residues in the CDR3. The CDR3 DNA follows: TGTGCCAGCAGCTTAGGACCCCGGCGGGCTTTCTTT. The encoded protein is CASSLGPRRAFF. The entire variable domain, with the rest obtained from reference TRBV11-3 and TRBJ1-1, is as follows: EAGVVQSPRYKIIEKKQPVAFWCNPISGHNTLYWYLQNLGQGPELLIRYENEEAVDDSQLPKDRFSAERLKGVDSTLKIQPAELGDSAVYLCASSLGPRRAFFGQGTRLTVV.

V and J are TRBV12-5 and TRBJ1-3, with D unclear. The CDR3 sequence is 14 residues long. Trimming stripped 5 bases from V and 8 bases from J, with 16 bases between. Germline lookup yields CDR1 LGHNT and CDR2 FRNRAP. The CDR3 sequence is CASGPSNLVDTIYF. DNA of the CDR3: TGTGCTAGTGGTCCATCAAACTTAGTTGACACCATATATTTT.

V gene TRBV9 combines with J gene TRBJ2-6; 10 nucleotides line up with TRBD2. The V gene end was trimmed by 6 bases and the J gene end by 0 bases; junction bases not matched to a gene: 6. The CDR3 has 17 amino acids. Germline-derived CDR1 and CDR2 are SGDLS and YYNGEE. CDR3 DNA sequence: TGTGCCAGCACCCGGACTAGCGGAACCTCTGGGGCCAACGTCCTGACTTTC. Amino acid sequence: CASTRTSGTSGANVLTF.

This clone was picked up one time. The gene calls are TRBV30 and TRBJ2-3; TRBD2 matches at 7 bases. Germline V gives CDR1 GTSNPN, CDR2 SVGIG (reference sequence). The ends lost 2 bases at V and 6 bases at J; junction bases unmatched: 5. This CDR3 region has 13 residues. This CDR3 is CAWSTGGADTQYF. The CDR3 bases are TGTGCCTGGAGTACGGGAGGAGCCGATACGCAGTATTTT.

This chain connects TRBV14 to TRBJ2-2; 8 nucleotides agree with TRBD2. J gave up 0 bases and V 1 base, and 7 bases lay outside the gene matches. Germline assignment: CDR1 SGHDN and CDR2 FVKESK. This CDR3 has 18 amino acids. The CDR3 is CASSQAQLADSNTGELFF. The CDR3 nucleotides read TGTGCCAGCAGCCAAGCCCAACTAGCGGACTCGAACACCGGGGAGCTGTTTTTT.

The V gene is TRBV6-4, the J gene TRBJ2-1, with 10 bases identical to TRBD2. Losses at the gene ends were 9 bases for V and 4 bases for J; bases not matched to a gene: 9. The CDR3 consists of 15 residues. The germline gives CDR1 MRHNA, CDR2 SNTAGT. In DNA form, the CDR3 reads TGTGCCAGTGACAAATTAGCGGGAGGTTACAATGAGCAGTTCTTC. It is translated as CASDKLAGGYNEQFF.

The chain employs TRBV19 and TRBJ1-6, with 8 bases aligning to TRBD1. V shed 3 bases and J 10 bases; nucleotides not matched to a gene: 5. Germline lookup yields CDR1 LNHDA and CDR2 SQIVND (reference sequence). This CDR3 has 14 residues. DNA for the CDR3: TGTGCCAGTAGTATGGACAGGGAGGGCTCACCCCTCCACTTT. This translates into CASSMDREGSPLHF.

The rearrangement joins TRBV19 to TRBJ2-2; TRBD2 aligns across 9 bases. This CDR3 is 15 amino acids long. CDR1 is LNHDA, CDR2 SQIVND, per germline (reference sequence). V lost 4 bases to trimming and J lost 2 bases; unmatched junction nucleotides: 2. The CDR3 reads CASSTGLANTGELFF. The CDR3, as DNA: TGTGCCAGTAGTACGGGACTAGCTAACACCGGGGAGCTGTTTTTT.

The chain combines TRBV30 with TRBJ2-3; 13 positions agree with TRBD2. The CDR3 runs to 19 residues. J gave up 0 bases and V 3 bases, and 12 bases lay outside the gene matches. CDR1 is GTSNPN and CDR2 is SVGIG in the germline V gene (reference sequence). The CDR3 bases are TGTGCCTGGAGCAACGCGGGACTAGCGGGAACCGTAAGCACAGATACGCAGTATTTT. It encodes CAWSNAGLAGTVSTDTQYF.

Notes on this clone: Additional DNA sequences in this sample encode the identical CDR3. The chain couples TRBV7-9 to TRBJ2-2; possible D gene TRBD1, 6 bases. This CDR3 region has 14 residues. CDR1 is SEHNR and CDR2 is FQNEAQ in the germline V gene (reference sequence). V was clipped by 4 bases and J by 1 base, with 7 bases between them. The CDR3 spells CASSSQGNTGELFF. The DNA for the CDR3 is TGTGCCAGCAGCTCACAGGGGAACACCGGGGAGCTGTTTTTT.

The rearrangement uses TRBV19 and TRBJ2-3, with D uncertain. The V end was cut by 5 bases, the J end by 6 bases, with 9 bases between. CDR1 is LNHDA, CDR2 SQIVND, per germline (reference sequence). The CDR3 has 12 amino acids. CDR3 sequence: CASSLIEDTQYF. As DNA, the CDR3 is TGTGCCAGTAGTCTTATAGAGGATACGCAGTATTTT.

The chain carries TRBV29-1 and TRBJ1-1; D gene ambiguous. The CDR3 runs to 12 residues. V lost 4 bases and J 8 bases, leaving 14 bases between the germline ends. The germline gives CDR1 SQVTM, CDR2 ANQGSEA. The CDR3 nucleotides read TGCAGCGTTGCCGGGTCTTACGTCGAAGCTTTCTTT. Translated: CSVAGSYVEAFF.

V usage is TRBV3-1 (or the pseudogene TRBV3-2) and J usage is TRBJ1-1; 7 bases are a match to TRBD1. V shed 6 bases and J 0 bases; nucleotides not matched to a gene: 1. From germline, CDR1 is LGHDT and CDR2 YNNKEL (reference sequence). CDR3 length: 13 residues. In DNA form, the CDR3 reads TGTGCCAGCAGGGGACAGATGAACACTGAAGCTTTCTTT. It specifies CASRGQMNTEAFF.